This TCR beta chain stems from a study of cytomegalovirus exposure and HLA in healthy donors (dated by TCRdb to about 2017). About the study as a whole: An earlier analysis of more than 550 of the donors reported around 280 Gb of sequence data and 95 million to 120 million unique TCR beta sequences obtained from around 180 million T cells. An early release covering roughly 580 HLA-typed donors comprised approximately 290 gigabases of sequencing data and around 80 million unique TCR sequences. Of the approximately 400 genotyped donors, roughly 80% fell in the genetic ancestry cluster associated with self-reported Caucasian donors. The study was designed to test whether signatures of past pathogen exposure could be identified by cataloging public T cell receptors. The study used immunosequencing to profile the T cell repertoires of approximately 640 subjects and linked those repertoires to cytomegalovirus serostatus. Besides the first cohort of under 700 subjects, a separate validation cohort made up of 95 to 150 different subjects was used. To predict cytomegalovirus infection status, the study brought together high-throughput TCR immunosequencing, statistical association of individual TCRs with disease status, and machine learning. A later analysis re-examined previously published TCR beta repertoires from over 500 donors and added high-resolution HLA genotyping to investigate patterns of TCR occurrence. In the later analysis, no new phenotypic data were used to find candidate immune exposures; instead, reliance was placed on TCR beta sequences and their occurrence across donors. In an earlier analysis of around 540 of the donors, high-throughput TCR beta sequencing was used to judge whether each TCR beta V gene segment behaved as functional or pseudogenic. Donor age, sex, ethnicity and CMV serostatus were compiled alongside the repertoire data. A later genetic analysis used genome-wide SNP genotypes for about three fifths of the 666 donors, treating that subset as a discovery cohort. All discovery cohort repertoires had been generated using a single sequencing platform. Class I and class II HLA loci were covered by the typing at four-digit resolution. Typing coverage differed by locus: A, B, C, DRB1 and DQB1 were typed in roughly 620-630 donors, DQA1 in about 560, DPA1 in 606, and DPB1 in 472. Because of strong linkage in the cohort, roughly five DR-DQ haplotypes were treated as single units for association and clustering. Among about 400 genotyped donors of the cohort, an average of about 240,000 unique TCR beta nucleotide sequences was sequenced per donor, of which approximately 19% were non-productive.

Of note for this clone: Its cognate antigen has yet to be identified. Per-base quality was not reported, and no clone a single base away is much larger than it.

What the study reported, not specific to this receptor: Across donors, most TCR sequences were observed very rarely, whereas some public TCRs were present in many individuals. Compared with the roughly 720-donor mean, donors in an Asian-associated ancestry cluster had fewer N-insertions in productive TCRs, according to a later genetic analysis. A further reported finding was that TCR beta sequences accurately predicted the HLA-A and HLA-B alleles for most subjects in the first cohort. Several of the top co-occurrence clusters appeared to be linked to parvovirus B19, influenza, CMV and Epstein-Barr virus, according to a later analysis. Immune exposure information for the cohort was limited to CMV serostatus. A later analysis found that most CMV-associated TCR beta chains appeared HLA-restricted, with HLA associations seemingly driven largely by CMV exposure. In vitro tests confirmed that a few of the cytomegalovirus-associated TCR beta chains recognize cytomegalovirus antigens. A total of around 150 TCR beta chains were listed by the study as associated with cytomegalovirus. At a false discovery rate of 0.05, a later analysis linked roughly 17,000 TCR beta sequences to specific HLA alleles. Assigning TCR associations to individual alleles was difficult when HLA alleles, especially DR and DQ, strongly co-occurred. Roughly 17 rarely observed V segments, including chromosome 9 orphons, were excluded from the earlier analysis of a few hundred of the donors because counts were too low. An association between a missense DCLRE1C variant and V-gene and J-gene trimming of TCR beta chains was found in a later genetic analysis and replicated in an independent cohort. A cluster of highly shared sequence variants was judged likely to be a technical artifact of the sequencing pipeline. Correlated functional status among segregating V segments might be attributable to linkage disequilibrium, but an unknown experimental factor could not be ruled out. A later analysis found that TCR association rates varied across HLA loci, with DRB1 alleles showing the most associated TCRs and HLA-C alleles the fewest. In an earlier analysis of more than 450 of the donors, most TCR beta V segments were observed in productive rearrangements about 87% or about 30% of the time, broadly matching IMGT annotations. This cohort had only TCR beta chains sequenced, and the lack of alpha or paired-chain data limited which features could be detected. It was suggested by the authors that the approach could potentially be generalized to other disease states and immunological phenotypes. Sequencing depth was assumed to be roughly uniform across donors in the presence/absence analyses, though that assumption may not hold. Because HLA typing was missing for some donors at each locus, association tests included only the typed subset. A later analysis found that HLA-associated TCR beta chains were more clonally expanded and had lower generation probabilities than equally common non-associated chains. The classifier was reported to diagnose cytomegalovirus status with high specificity and sensitivity in both the original and validation cohorts.

Preparation of the library involved the immunoSEQ multiplex PCR assay. For the multiplex PCR, a mixture combining 60 forward primers for TCR Vbeta segments and 13 reverse primers for TCR Jbeta segments was used. A multiplex PCR assay on genomic DNA amplified the CDR3 region of rearranged TCR beta genes. The Illumina HiSeq System was used to sequence the amplified TCR beta libraries as 87-base-pair reads. The study's own analysis went as follows. A later analysis tallied roughly 80 million unique TCR beta chains across the approximately 670 repertoires, and some 10 million of those chains were shared by two or more donors. A nearest-neighbor algorithm error-corrected the raw reads and collapsed the reads into unique sequences, merging closely related sequences to remove PCR and sequencing errors. CDR3 sequences were aligned to IMGT reference sequences to assign V, D and J gene segments. For a sequence to be retained, a match of at least six nucleotides to both a V gene segment and a J gene segment was required. Rearrangements were classified as productive when the CDR3 lacked stop codons and remained in frame with V and J, and all other rearrangements were classified as non-productive. Following IMGT convention, CDR3 was defined as the stretch from the second conserved V-encoded cysteine up to the conserved J-encoded phenylalanine. The earlier analysis of 587 of the donors excluded sequences that lacked an unambiguous match to a single V gene segment. An earlier analysis of around 600 of the donors classified V segments as functional when productive rearrangements were above 56.7% and as segregating when the standard deviation between donors was above 5%. A statistical classification framework was built for diagnosing cytomegalovirus status from the catalog of TCR beta chain sequences. In a later analysis, V and J genes were assigned by comparing TCR nucleotide sequences against IMGT/GENE-DB human TR gene sequences. The TCRdist pipeline was used in a later analysis to assign CDR3 sequences and most-parsimonious VDJ recombination scenarios. A later analysis defined each TCR beta chain by its CDR3 amino acid sequence plus V-gene family, and excluded reads lacking a unique V-gene family. To address suspected cross-contamination and a sequencing artifact, a later analysis removed approximately 600 highly shared, low-generation-probability nucleotide sequences. In a later analysis, a clonal expansion index for each public chain was calculated from normalized within-repertoire ranks of inferred template counts. In a later analysis, generation probabilities were computed with a VDJ recombination model fitted to out-of-frame rearrangements, and the resulting probabilities were checked against IGoR. Hypergeometric tests were used in a later analysis to score TCR-TCR, TCR-HLA and TCR-CMV co-occurrence, with a repertoire-size bias correction applied to the TCR pairs. A later analysis estimated false discovery rates by permuting HLA or CMV assignments 20 times. In a later analysis, co-occurring TCRs were grouped with DBSCAN, and TCRdist sequence similarity was added when clustering was performed within HLA-allele-positive subsets. Co-occurrence clustering excluded repertoires with fewer than 30,000 or more than 120,000 public chains, plus five with anomalous nucleotide sharing. TCRdb mirrors the immuneACCESS table, restricted to in-frame sequences. Some clones are absent from its copies; in checked studies, under half trace to an unresolved V gene, and the reason for the others is unknown. The DNA gave D and trimming, while V, J and clone size come from that table. In this sample the table shows under 90,000 clones, around 75% of which occur a single time. The ten largest clones represent roughly 2% of the sample.

In total, 666 healthy bone marrow donors made up the cohort. At the time of sampling, all cohort members were nominally healthy, though unrecorded immune exposures were likely present. The donor tested CMV seronegative and was one of the 352 seronegative cohort members. Every donor gave a peripheral blood sample, and the peripheral blood mononuclear cells from that sample were used for TCR beta sequencing. Genomic DNA extraction from the blood cell samples was performed with the Qiagen DNeasy Blood Extraction Kit. Sequencing used PBMCs. The sequence derives from a man in his forties in good health and CMV-seronegative.

The DNA sequence is as follows: TGCGCCAGCAGTGAGTCAGGGGGCATATCCTACAATGAGCAGTTCTTC. Its translation is CASSESGGISYNEQFF. The rearrangement joined TRBV10-2 to TRBJ2-1, and 7 bases in between align with TRBD1. From the germline V gene, CDR1 is WSHSY and CDR2 is SAAADI. Spanning cysteine to phenylalanine, the CDR3 consists of 16 amino acids. Just CDR3 DNA is preserved here, 48 bases in frame from base 1. For this chain, trimming is 0 bases at the V end and 1 base at the J end, and the number of junction bases without a gene match is 3.